A selection of T cell receptor beta chains follows, all from one sample in a study of CD8 T cells in Susac syndrome. TCRdb re-derived calls from the immunoSEQ multiplex PCR reads in MiXCR, one entry per CDR3 protein. The sample holds fewer than 85,000 distinct CDR3 sequences, roughly 94% seen once. The sequenced sample consisted of CD8+ T cells from PBMCs. The receptors here all came from a human donor with Susac syndrome. Both conserved end residues are part of each CDR3. A D gene is named only where the DNA matches it firmly. Where a row states a size, it is once, few, many or the class of an expanded clone; other rows omit it.

TGCGCCAGCAGCTTGGCCGGACAGGACTACGAGCAGTACTTC,CASSLAGQDYEQYF,TRBV5-1,-,TRBJ2-7,TRBD1
TGTGCCAGCAGTTACGAGGCAGGCACAGATACGCAGTATTTT,CASSYEAGTDTQYF,TRBV6-5,-,TRBJ2-3,-
TGTGCCAGCAGCTTCGAGGCAGGGGGCGTCACGGTTGGCTACACCTTC,CASSFEAGGVTVGYTF,TRBV5-4,-,TRBJ1-2,TRBD1
TGTGCCAGCAGCGTAGGGGACAGCACAGATACGCAGTATTTT,CASSVGDSTDTQYF,TRBV9,-,TRBJ2-3,-
TGTGCCAGCTCGCTAGCGGGGGGGGCTAGCACAGATACGCAGTATTTT,CASSLAGGASTDTQYF,TRBV9,-,TRBJ2-3,TRBD2
TGTGCCAGCAGCGTAGGCGGAGGGGGCTCTTCACCCCTCCACTTT,CASSVGGGGSSPLHF,TRBV9,once,TRBJ1-6,TRBD1
TGTGCCAGCAGCCAAGCCGTGGGAAACAATGAGCAGTTCTTC,CASSQAVGNNEQFF,TRBV14,-,TRBJ2-1,-
TGTGCCAGCAGCCGTAGGGAGACCCAGACCTACGAGCAGTACTTC,CASSRRETQTYEQYF,TRBV12-3/TRBV12-4,-,TRBJ2-7,-
TGTGCCAGCAGTTACACGAGGGCGCGGAGCAATCAGCCCCAGCATTTT,CASSYTRARSNQPQHF,TRBV6-2/TRBV6-3,-,TRBJ1-5,-
TGTGCCAGCAGCTCCGCGAACACTGAAGCTTTCTTT,CASSSANTEAFF,TRBV12-3/TRBV12-4,-,TRBJ1-1,-
TGTGCCAGCGGGACAGGGAATTCCTACGAGCAGTACTTC,CASGTGNSYEQYF,TRBV9,-,TRBJ2-7,TRBD1
TGTGCCAGCAAAAATAGCGGGGGTCAAGAGACCCAGTACTTC,CASKNSGGQETQYF,TRBV6-5,-,TRBJ2-5,TRBD2
TGTGCCAGCAGCTTTATTAGACAGGGGGCGAAAAACATTCAGTACTTC,CASSFIRQGAKNIQYF,TRBV3-1,-,TRBJ2-4,TRBD1
TGTGCCACCGCGGAGGGGGTTGATGAGCAGTTCTTC,CATAEGVDEQFF,TRBV24-1,-,TRBJ2-1,-
TGTGCCAGCAGCGTAAGGCTGGAGGACAATGAGCAGTTCTTC,CASSVRLEDNEQFF,TRBV9,-,TRBJ2-1,-
TGCAGCGTTGAGGCCGGGAGAGGTAGGAACATTCAGTACTTC,CSVEAGRGRNIQYF,TRBV29-1,-,TRBJ2-4,-
TGTGCCAGCAGTTATCTCCGACAGTCGGGTGGGGACAATGAGCAGTTCTTC,CASSYLRQSGGDNEQFF,TRBV6-5,-,TRBJ2-1,-
TGCAGTGCTAGGGGGGCCAGCAAGATCAATGAGCAGTTCTTC,CSARGASKINEQFF,TRBV20-1,-,TRBJ2-1,-
TGTGCCAGCAGCTCAATCGAGGCGCCTGGAAACACCATATATTTT,CASSSIEAPGNTIYF,TRBV7-6,-,TRBJ1-3,-
TGTGCCAGCAGCCAAGAGACGGACCCCTACGAGCAGTACTTC,CASSQETDPYEQYF,TRBV14,-,TRBJ2-7,-
TGTGCCAGCAGTGACGGGGACTATGGCTACACCTTC,CASSDGDYGYTF,TRBV6-6,-,TRBJ1-2,-
TGTGCCAGCAGCGTTGCGGGGACGGATGAAGCTTTCTTT,CASSVAGTDEAFF,TRBV9,-,TRBJ1-1,-
TGTGCCAGCAGCCAATTCTCCGGGACAGCATACGAGCAGTACTTC,CASSQFSGTAYEQYF,TRBV3-1,-,TRBJ2-7,TRBD1
TGCAGTGCTAGAGATAAAGGGGGCCCGAACACCGGGGAGCTGTTTTTT,CSARDKGGPNTGELFF,TRBV20-1,-,TRBJ2-2,TRBD1
TGTGCCAGCAGTCCGACAGGATTCTACGAGCAGTACTTC,CASSPTGFYEQYF,TRBV12-3/TRBV12-4,-,TRBJ2-7,-
TGTGCCAGCAGTTACACGCCACTAGCGGACTACACAGATACGCAGTATTTT,CASSYTPLADYTDTQYF,TRBV6-2/TRBV6-3,-,TRBJ2-3,TRBD2
TGTGCCAGCAGCGCCGGGACAGGGTTACCCCTCCACTTT,CASSAGTGLPLHF,TRBV9,-,TRBJ1-6,TRBD1
TGCAGTGCTACCTCGGGGGGACAGGTGTATGGCTACACCTTC,CSATSGGQVYGYTF,TRBV20-1,-,TRBJ1-2,TRBD1
TGCAGTGCAGACCACGGGGACCACGGACGGAGTTACGAGCAGTACTTC,CSADHGDHGRSYEQYF,TRBV20-1,-,TRBJ2-7,-
TGCAGCGTTGAAGATCCCCTCGGGGGTCGGGGCACTGAAGCTTTCTTT,CSVEDPLGGRGTEAFF,TRBV29-1,once,TRBJ1-1,-
TGTGCCAGCAGTTTCCAAGACAGGGCGTGGAATTCACCCCTCCACTTT,CASSFQDRAWNSPLHF,TRBV27,-,TRBJ1-6,TRBD1
TGTGCCAGCATACGGCCGGGAATCACAGATACGCAGTATTTT,CASIRPGITDTQYF,TRBV28,-,TRBJ2-3,-
TGTGCCAGCAGCGGTAACAGGGGGCGGAAGGAGGAGACCCAGTACTTC,CASSGNRGRKEETQYF,TRBV2,-,TRBJ2-5,TRBD1
TGCAGTGTCCAGCCTCTACAGTTGAACACTGAAGCTTTCTTT,CSVQPLQLNTEAFF,TRBV20-1,-,TRBJ1-1,-
TGCGCCAGCAGCTATCGGACAGGGGGGAACACCGGGGAGCTGTTTTTT,CASSYRTGGNTGELFF,TRBV4-1,-,TRBJ2-2,TRBD1
TGTGCCAGCAGCGAGGGGCCGAGCGCTGAAGCTTTCTTT,CASSEGPSAEAFF,TRBV9,-,TRBJ1-1,-
TGTGCCAGCAGCTTACAAGTGGGGGCTGAAGAGACCCAGTACTTC,CASSLQVGAEETQYF,TRBV7-9,-,TRBJ2-5,-
TGCGCCAGCAGCCCCCAGGGCACTGAAGCTTTCTTT,CASSPQGTEAFF,TRBV4-1,-,TRBJ1-1,-
TGTGCCAGCAGTTCTGAAGGTTCTAGCTCCTACGAGCAGTACTTC,CASSSEGSSSYEQYF,TRBV11-2,-,TRBJ2-7,-
TGTGCCAGCAGCGGCGGGGGGACTGAAGCTTTCTTT,CASSGGGTEAFF,TRBV9,-,TRBJ1-1,-
TGCAGTGCTAGAGCGCCGGGACAGGTCTCCTACAATGAGCAGTTCTTC,CSARAPGQVSYNEQFF,TRBV20-1,-,TRBJ2-1,TRBD1
TGTGCCAGCTCACCAGGGGATAGGTACGAGCAGTACTTC,CASSPGDRYEQYF,TRBV18,-,TRBJ2-7,-
TGTGCCAGCAGTTCCCCTAGACTAGCGGGGGGCTATGAGCAGTTCTTC,CASSSPRLAGGYEQFF,TRBV6-5,-,TRBJ2-1,TRBD2
TGTGCCACCAGTGATCTCAATGAGCAGTTCTTC,CATSDLNEQFF,TRBV24-1,-,TRBJ2-1,-
TGTGCCAGCAGCTCCCCGGCCGTGTACCAAGAGACCCAGTACTTC,CASSSPAVYQETQYF,TRBV7-8,-,TRBJ2-5,-
TGTGCCAGCAGTTACCGAGTGGGGGAGGAGACCCAGTACTTC,CASSYRVGEETQYF,TRBV6-2/TRBV6-3,-,TRBJ2-5,-
TGTGCCATCAGCCCCCCCCAGGCGGGGGGCGGGCAGTATTTT,CAISPPQAGGGQYF,TRBV2,-,TRBJ2-3,TRBD2
TGTGCCAGCACACCATACCGACAGGAGATTGCAACTAATGAAAAACTGTTTTTT,CASTPYRQEIATNEKLFF,TRBV27,-,TRBJ1-4,-